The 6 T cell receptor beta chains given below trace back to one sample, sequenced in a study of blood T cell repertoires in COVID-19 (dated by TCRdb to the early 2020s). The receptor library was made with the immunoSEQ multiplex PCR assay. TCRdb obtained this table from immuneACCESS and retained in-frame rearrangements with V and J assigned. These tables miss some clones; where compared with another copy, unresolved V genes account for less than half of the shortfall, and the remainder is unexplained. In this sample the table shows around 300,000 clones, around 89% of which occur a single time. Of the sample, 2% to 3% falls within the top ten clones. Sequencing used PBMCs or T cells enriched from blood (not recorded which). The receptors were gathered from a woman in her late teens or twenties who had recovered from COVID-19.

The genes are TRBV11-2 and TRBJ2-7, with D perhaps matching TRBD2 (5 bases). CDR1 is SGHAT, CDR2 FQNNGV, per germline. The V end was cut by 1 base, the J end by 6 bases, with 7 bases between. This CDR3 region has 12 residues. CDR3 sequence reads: CASSLGGGEQYF. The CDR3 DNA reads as TGTGCCAGCAGCTTAGGCGGAGGCGAGCAGTACTTC.

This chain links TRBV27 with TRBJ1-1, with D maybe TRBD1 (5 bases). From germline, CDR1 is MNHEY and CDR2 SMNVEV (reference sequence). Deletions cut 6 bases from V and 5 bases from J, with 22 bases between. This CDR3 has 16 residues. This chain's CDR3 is CASRLKGWGLWTEAFF. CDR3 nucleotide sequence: TGTGCCAGCAGACTAAAGGGTTGGGGCCTTTGGACTGAAGCTTTCTTT.

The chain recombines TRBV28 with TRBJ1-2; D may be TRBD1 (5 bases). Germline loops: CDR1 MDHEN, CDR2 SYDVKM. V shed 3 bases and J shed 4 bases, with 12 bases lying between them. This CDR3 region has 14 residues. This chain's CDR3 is CASSLTQGIYGYTF. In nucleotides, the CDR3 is TGTGCCAGCAGTTTGACCCAGGGTATCTATGGCTACACCTTC.

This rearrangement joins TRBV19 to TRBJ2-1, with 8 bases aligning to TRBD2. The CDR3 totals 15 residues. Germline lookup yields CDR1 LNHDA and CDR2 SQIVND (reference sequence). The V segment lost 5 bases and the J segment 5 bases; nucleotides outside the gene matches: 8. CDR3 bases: TGTGCCAGTAGTTACAGACTAGCGCCAAACAATGAGCAGTTCTTC. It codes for CASSYRLAPNNEQFF. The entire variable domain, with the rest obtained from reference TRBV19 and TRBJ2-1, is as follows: DGGITQSPKYLFRKEGQNVTLSCEQNLNHDAMYWYRQDPGQGLRLIYYSQIVNDFQKGDIAEGYSVSREKKESFPLTVTSAQKNPTAFYLCASSYRLAPNNEQFFGPGTRLTVL.

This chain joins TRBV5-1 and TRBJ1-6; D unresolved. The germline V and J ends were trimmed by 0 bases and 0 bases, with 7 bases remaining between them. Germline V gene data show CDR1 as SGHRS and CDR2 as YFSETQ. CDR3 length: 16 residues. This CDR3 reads CASSLVGVSYNSPLHF. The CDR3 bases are TGCGCCAGCAGCTTGGTGGGAGTCTCCTATAATTCACCCCTCCACTTT.

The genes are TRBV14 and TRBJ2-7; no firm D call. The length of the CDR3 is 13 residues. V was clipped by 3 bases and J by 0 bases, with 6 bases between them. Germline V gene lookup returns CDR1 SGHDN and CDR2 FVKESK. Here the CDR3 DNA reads TGTGCCAGCAGCCACCTTGTCTCCTACGAGCAGTACTTC. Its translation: CASSHLVSYEQYF.